This T cell receptor (beta chain) was obtained from a study of metastatic and nonmetastatic thyroid tumors. Across the whole study: Repertoires of blood and of tissue (tumor or nodule) from malignant and benign thyroid patients were compared.

General study points: The reported finding was significantly higher TCR beta diversity in malignant thyroid tumors relative to benign nodules, in blood and tumor.

Thyroid surgery was performed in patients who had received no treatment beforehand. Original data processing: Clinicopathological groups of papillary thyroid cancer showed CDR3 differences that were used to build a distant-metastasis classifier. With MiXCR, TCRdb called clones anew from the PCR reads. The V and J calls were determined by TCRdb, not by the authors. The sample lists about 40,000 clones, roughly 17% occurring once. Notes on this clone: Its matching antigen is unknown.

The source of this sequence is a female donor with papillary thyroid cancer or a benign thyroid nodule (not recorded which). Some clones in this sample may be carry-over from other donors' samples. Sequencing was carried out using tumor tissue.

CDR3 nucleotides: TGCAGTGCTAGACATAGAGGGAGGTGGTCCGAGCAGTACTTC. It translates to CSARHRGRWSEQYF. The chain combines TRBV20-1 with TRBJ2-7; tentative D call: TRBD2 (6 bases). Germline V gene lookup returns CDR1 DFQATT and CDR2 SNEGSKA (reference sequence). The CDR3 contains 14 residues. The V and J ends lost 2 bases and 6 bases respectively, with 17 bases between them.